The text below deals with one T cell receptor (beta chain). The target antigen is unknown. TCRdb re-derived calls from the RT-PCR reads in MiXCR, one entry per CDR3 protein. The table shows over 400,000 distinct CDR3 sequences, with 10% to 15% occurring only once. This entry belongs to a study of response to subunit inactivated influenza vaccine. Whole-study findings and limits: The authors suggested that few new T cells are recruited per seasonal influenza vaccination.

Germline CDR1 is SGHAT and CDR2 is FQDESV (reference sequence). V gave up 1 base and J gave up 3 bases; unmatched junction bases: 4. The CDR3 runs to 16 residues. This specimen consisted of PBMCs from blood, obtained about 6 weeks after vaccination. The chain couples TRBV11-1 to TRBJ2-5; TRBD2 matches 11 bases. The clonotype was recovered from a man in his fifties or sixties who received an inactivated influenza vaccine. The CDR3 nucleotides are TGTGCCAGCAGCTTAGTCTCACTAGCGGGAGAAGAGACCCAGTACTTC. Amino acids: CASSLVSLAGEETQYF. The variable domain in full, with the rest retrieved from reference TRBV11-1 and TRBJ2-5, is EAEVAQSPRYKITEKSQAVAFWCDPISGHATLYWYRQILGQGPELLVQFQDESVVDDSQLPKDRFSAERLKGVDSTLKIQPAELGDSAMYLCASSLVSLAGEETQYFGPGTRLLVL.